These T cell receptor beta chains were read from a single sample in a study of T cell responses to AZD1222 COVID-19 vaccine. Assay used: immunoSEQ multiplex PCR; TCRdb lists only in-frame clones, some missing. The table records approximately 150,000 clones, less than 95% of them present only once. The input for sequencing was peripheral blood, taken on day 0 of AZD1222 vaccination. These receptors were taken from an adult in good health. Both conserved end residues are part of each CDR3. The order of the fields is J gene, D gene, V gene, clone size, CDR3 DNA, CDR3 protein. A D gene is named only where the DNA matches it firmly. The size field is filled for only some rows; it gives once, few, many or a size class.

>TRBJ2-7|NA|TRBV5-8|NA
TGTGCCAGCAGCCCGTGGTGGACGTCAAGAGGCGAGCAGTACTTC
CASSPWWTSRGEQYF
>TRBJ2-7|NA|TRBV21-1|NA
TGTGCCAGCAGCAAAGTTCAGCGTCGGGACAGGGCCGTTTACGAGCAGTACTTC
CASSKVQRRDRAVYEQYF
>TRBJ2-1|NA|TRBV5-1|NA
TGCGCCAGCAGCTTGGTAGGTGGGGCCAGCTCCTACAATGAGCAGTTCTTC
CASSLVGGASSYNEQFF
>TRBJ2-4|TRBD2|TRBV7-2|NA
TGTGCCAGCAGCTTGATATTAGCGGGAGGCATTCAGTACTTC
CASSLILAGGIQYF
>TRBJ1-1|NA|TRBV7-2|NA
TGTGCCAGCAGAAAAACCCAGACCACCAACACTGAAGCTTTCTTT
CASRKTQTTNTEAFF
>TRBJ1-2|NA|TRBV10-3|NA
TGTGCCATCAGTGAGTCAAGGTCCGGCTATGGCTACACCTTC
CAISESRSGYGYTF
>TRBJ1-3|NA|TRBV28|NA
TGTGCCAGCAGTACAGGACGTCGGGCTGGAAACACCATATATTTT
CASSTGRRAGNTIYF
>TRBJ1-3|NA|TRBV5-4|NA
TGTGCCAGCAGCTTCCCCATTTCTGGAAACACCATATATTTT
CASSFPISGNTIYF
>TRBJ2-2|NA|TRBV4-3|NA
TGCGCCAGCAGCCAGGGACATTACACCGGGGAGCTGTTTTTT
CASSQGHYTGELFF
>TRBJ1-1|TRBD1|TRBV10-3|NA
TGTGCCATCAGCGGGACAGGGGCCCCCCTGAACACTGAAGCTTTCTTT
CAISGTGAPLNTEAFF
>TRBJ2-7|TRBD2|TRBV5-4|NA
TGTGCCAGCAGCTTGGCGCGGGAGAGCTCCTCCTACGAGCAGTACTTC
CASSLARESSSYEQYF
>TRBJ1-5|TRBD1|TRBV28|NA
TGTGCCAGCAGTTTAACCAGGGGGCCCGGCAATCAGCCCCAGCATTTT
CASSLTRGPGNQPQHF
>TRBJ1-3|TRBD1|TRBV7-8|NA
TGTGCCAGCAGCAAAACAGGGGCGAGTTCTGGAAACACCATATATTTT
CASSKTGASSGNTIYF
>TRBJ1-2|NA|TRBV5-5|NA
TGTGCCAGCAGCTTGAGGGAAGACCCCTATGGCTACACCTTC
CASSLREDPYGYTF
>TRBJ1-3|NA|TRBV10-3|few
TGTGCCACAGCCGGGGGAGAAGGAAACACCATATATTTT
CATAGGEGNTIYF
>TRBJ1-2|NA|TRBV7-8|NA
TGTGCCAGCAGCTTAGATTCCACGGAGAATGGCTACACCTTC
CASSLDSTENGYTF
>TRBJ1-2|NA|TRBV5-5|NA
TGTGCCAGCAGCTTGTGGGCAGGGCGGGGCTACACCTTC
CASSLWAGRGYTF
>TRBJ1-2|TRBD1|TRBV18|NA
TGTGCCAGCGCTTTTGGGCAGGGGGCCAATGGCTACACCTTC
CASAFGQGANGYTF
>TRBJ2-2|NA|TRBV21-1|few
TGTGCCAGCAGCATCGTCCTCATGGACCGGGGCGCCGGGGAGCTGTTTTTT
CASSIVLMDRGAGELFF
>TRBJ2-1|NA|TRBV20-1|NA
TGCAGTGCTAGCCGGGGCAATGAGCAGTTCTTC
CSASRGNEQFF
>TRBJ1-2|TRBD1|TRBV11-2|NA
TGTGCCAGCAGCCCGGGGGGACAGAACTATGGCTACACCTTC
CASSPGGQNYGYTF
>TRBJ2-6|NA|TRBV28|NA
TGTGCCAGCAGAGGGGTCGATACTGGGGCCAACGTCCTGACTTTC
CASRGVDTGANVLTF
>TRBJ1-2|NA|TRBV19|NA
TGTGCCAGTACGGTGAGTAAAGGAGACTATGGCTACACCTTC
CASTVSKGDYGYTF
>TRBJ2-1|NA|TRBV6-5|NA
TGTGCCAGCAGGGACGCAGCAGGATCCTACAATGAGCAGTTCTTC
CASRDAAGSYNEQFF
>TRBJ1-2|NA|TRBV6-5|NA
TGTGCCAGCAGTTACTCAAGGGGTATTAACTATGGCTACACCTTC
CASSYSRGINYGYTF
>TRBJ2-1|NA|TRBV5-1|NA
TGCGCCAGCAGCTTGGCCCGGGAAGGGGACAATGAGCAGTTCTTC
CASSLAREGDNEQFF
>TRBJ2-7|NA|TRBV30|NA
TGTGCCTGGAGGGTCGGCCCGGGAGAGGAGCAGTACTTC
CAWRVGPGEEQYF
>TRBJ2-1|NA|TRBV9|NA
TGTGCCAGCAGCGTAGACAGCGGAGCCTACAATGAGCAGTTCTTC
CASSVDSGAYNEQFF
>TRBJ2-3|NA|TRBV6-2/TRBV6-3|NA
TGTGCCAGCAGTCGACCACCTGGACGAACAGATACGCAGTATTTT
CASSRPPGRTDTQYF
>TRBJ2-6|NA|TRBV7-2|NA
TGTGCCAGCAGCTCCCGACAGTCTGGGGCCAACGTCCTGACTTTC
CASSSRQSGANVLTF
>TRBJ2-6|TRBD2|TRBV19|NA
TGTGCCAGTACCCGAGCGGGAGCGGGGACTGGGGCCAACGTCCTGACTTTC
CASTRAGAGTGANVLTF
>TRBJ2-7|TRBD2|TRBV12-5|few
TGTGCTAGTGGTTTGGCCCGGACGGGAGGAGCCGAGCAGTACTTC
CASGLARTGGAEQYF
>TRBJ1-4|NA|TRBV28|NA
TGTGCCAGCAGCTCGGGATACAGAGACGAAAAACTGTTTTTT
CASSSGYRDEKLFF
>TRBJ2-5|TRBD1|TRBV28|NA
TGTGCCAGCAGGACGGGACAGGGGGTAACCGAGACCCAGTACTTC
CASRTGQGVTETQYF
>TRBJ2-3|TRBD2|TRBV27|NA
TGTGCCAGCAGTCGATTTGCGGGACGGACTAGCGGAACAGATACGCAGTATTTT
CASSRFAGRTSGTDTQYF
>TRBJ2-7|NA|TRBV5-8|NA
TGTGCCAGCAGCCTTCTAAGTGGTGTCTACGAGCAGTACTTC
CASSLLSGVYEQYF
>TRBJ2-1|NA|TRBV7-3|NA
TGTGCCAGCAGCTTACTTTTGGGGGATGAGCAGTTCTTC
CASSLLLGDEQFF
>TRBJ2-2|NA|TRBV7-2|NA
TGTGCCAGCAGCCCCGGCGGGAAGACCGGGGAGCTGTTTTTT
CASSPGGKTGELFF
>TRBJ1-2|NA|TRBV7-9|NA
TGTGCCAGCAGTCAAAGCTTAGTCTATGGCTACACCTTC
CASSQSLVYGYTF
>TRBJ1-4|NA|TRBV24-1|NA
TGTGCCACCAGTGATTCAGGTACTACTAATGAAAAACTGTTTTTT
CATSDSGTTNEKLFF
>TRBJ2-2|TRBD1|TRBV29-1|NA
TGCAGCGTTGAAAGGAGGATTGGGACAGGGGGTCACACCGGGGAGCTGTTTTTT
CSVERRIGTGGHTGELFF
>TRBJ2-7|NA|TRBV5-4|NA
TGTGCCAGCAGCTTGGCCGGAGGGCAGGGGTCCTCCTACGAGCAGTACTTC
CASSLAGGQGSSYEQYF
>TRBJ1-5|NA|TRBV6-2/TRBV6-3|NA
TGTGCCAGCAGTTACAAGGGGTCGGGTAGCAGCAATCAGCCCCAGCATTTT
CASSYKGSGSSNQPQHF
>TRBJ2-1|NA|TRBV24-1|NA
TGTGCCACCAGTGATTTGCGAGGACCAGGCCGCGGTAATGAGCAGTTCTTC
CATSDLRGPGRGNEQFF
>TRBJ2-3|NA|TRBV7-3|NA
TGTGCCAGCAGCTTAAATTATGGGACAGATACGCAGTATTTT
CASSLNYGTDTQYF
>TRBJ1-1|NA|TRBV6-4|once
TGTGCCAGCAGTGCCGGGGGAGGTATGAGCACTGAAGCTTTCTTT
CASSAGGGMSTEAFF
>TRBJ1-2|NA|TRBV5-1|NA
TGCGCCAGCAGCCGTGACGGACAACCTAACTATGGCTACACCTTC
CASSRDGQPNYGYTF
>TRBJ2-3|TRBD2|TRBV25-1|NA
TGTGCCAGCAGTGAAGGACTAGGGGCCCAGTATTTT
CASSEGLGAQYF
>TRBJ2-1|TRBD2|TRBV10-2|NA
TGCGCGGCAGAGGGGCGGGAGTATCATGAGCAGTTCTTC
CAAEGREYHEQFF
>TRBJ2-2|NA|TRBV27|NA
TGTGCCAGCAACCCCGCGAACACCGGGGAGCTGTTTTTT
CASNPANTGELFF
>TRBJ2-2|TRBD2|TRBV19|NA
TGTGCCACTTATAGCGGGAGGGCCGGAGGCGGGGAGCTGTTTTTT
CATYSGRAGGGELFF
>TRBJ1-5|TRBD1|TRBV14|NA
TGTGCCAGCAGCCAAAGGGGCAAGGACAGGGGAGCGCTTCAGCCCCAGCATTTT
CASSQRGKDRGALQPQHF
>TRBJ1-4|NA|TRBV5-6|NA
TGTGCCAGCAGCTCCAGGGCGGCGGCTAATGAAAAACTGTTTTTT
CASSSRAAANEKLFF
>TRBJ1-1|NA|TRBV2|NA
TGTGCCAGCAGTGAAGATGGACTCAAGAACACTGAAGCTTTCTTT
CASSEDGLKNTEAFF
>TRBJ1-6|TRBD1|TRBV28|NA
TGTGCCAGCAGGAAACTTACAGGACAGGGAAGCTCACCCCTCCACTTT
CASRKLTGQGSSPLHF
>TRBJ1-2|NA|TRBV25-1|NA
TGTGCCAGCAGTGCATCAGCTCCCTATGGCTACACCTTC
CASSASAPYGYTF
>TRBJ1-2|NA|TRBV10-3|NA
TGTGCCATCAGCGGGGTTGCGGGAGGCTACACCTTC
CAISGVAGGYTF